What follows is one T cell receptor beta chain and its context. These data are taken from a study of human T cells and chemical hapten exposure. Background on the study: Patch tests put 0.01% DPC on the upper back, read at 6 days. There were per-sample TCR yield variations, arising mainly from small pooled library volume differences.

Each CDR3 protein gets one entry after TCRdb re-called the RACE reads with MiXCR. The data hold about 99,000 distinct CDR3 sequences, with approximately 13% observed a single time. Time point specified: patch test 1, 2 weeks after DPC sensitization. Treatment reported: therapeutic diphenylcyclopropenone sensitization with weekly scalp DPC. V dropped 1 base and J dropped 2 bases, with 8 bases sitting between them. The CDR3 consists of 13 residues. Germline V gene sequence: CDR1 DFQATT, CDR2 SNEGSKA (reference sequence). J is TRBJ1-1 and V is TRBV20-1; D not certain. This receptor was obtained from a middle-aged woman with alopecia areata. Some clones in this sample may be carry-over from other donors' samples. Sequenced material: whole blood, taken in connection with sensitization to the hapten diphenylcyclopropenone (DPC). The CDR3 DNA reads TGCAGTGCTAGAGGAACGGACAACACTGAAGCTTTCTTT. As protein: CSARGTDNTEAFF.